This T cell receptor beta chain is drawn from a study of T cell changes during pregnancy in multiple sclerosis. The assay was immunoSEQ multiplex PCR, and TCRdb's table has in-frame clones only and misses some. The profile shows roughly 72,000 clones, approximately 90% of them singletons. This sequence was found in a female donor with multiple sclerosis, enrolled in a pregnancy study. The sample consisted of CD4+ T cells from peripheral blood mononuclear cells, taken before pregnancy.

The CDR3 region is CASKSGGVTEAFF. For the CDR3, the DNA is TGTGCCAGCAAATCGGGAGGGGTCACTGAAGCTTTCTTT. The V and J genes are TRBV6-5 and TRBJ1-1, with a possible D match to TRBD1 (5 bases). Germline lookup yields CDR1 MNHEY and CDR2 SVGAGI. V was shortened by 7 bases and J by 4 bases, with 13 bases between the two germline ends. CDR3 length: 13 residues.